This T cell receptor beta chain is from a study of blood T cell repertoires in COVID-19. Background on the study: The United States, Italy and Spain supplied acute and convalescent COVID-19 samples.

Sequenced by immunoSEQ multiplex PCR; TCRdb stores in-frame clones only, minus some. The sample yields about 110,000 clones, approximately 85% seen once. CDR3 length equals 13 residues. Trimming took off 3 bases at V and 5 bases at J, with 8 bases between the two ends. What was sequenced was peripheral blood. The rearrangement uses TRBV12-3 or TRBV12-4 and TRBJ1-5; maybe TRBD1 (5 bases). The sequence was collected from a human donor in a cohort sampled during active COVID-19. CDR3 protein: CASSLRGDQPQHF. CDR3 DNA sequence: TGTGCCAGCAGTTTGCGGGGGGATCAGCCCCAGCATTTT.